This entry is about one T cell receptor (beta chain). The antigen remains unidentified. The sample is drawn from a study of T cell responses to AZD1222 COVID-19 vaccine. The wider study: Combined were second doses at about 4 or about 12 weeks.

Germline V lookup: CDR1 SNHLY, CDR2 FYNNEI. This CDR3 contains 15 residues. V lost 5 bases to trimming and J lost 0 bases, with 11 bases between them. Sequencing used immunoSEQ multiplex PCR; TCRdb keeps in-frame clones, though not all of them. The sample contains roughly 42,000 clones, 80% of which appear only once. Study-wide findings and caveats: Repertoires were obtained solely post-peak T cell response.

The TCR originated in an adult in good health. The chain combines TRBV2 with TRBJ2-4; the D is unclear. The sequenced sample was peripheral blood, obtained on day 0 of AZD1222 vaccination. In DNA, the CDR3 is TGTGCCAGCAGTCTGGGGTTTTTAGCCAAAAACATTCAGTACTTC. It codes for CASSLGFLAKNIQYF.